This TCR beta chain is drawn from a study of cytomegalovirus exposure and HLA in healthy donors. Germline CDR1 reads MDHEN; CDR2 reads SYDVKM. The CDR3 totals 16 residues. V was trimmed by 2 bases and J by 4 bases, leaving 15 bases between them. The PCR made use of 60 Vbeta and 13 Jbeta primers. The assay was immunoSEQ multiplex PCR, and TCRdb's table has in-frame clones only and misses some. Of roughly 130,000 clones listed, about 80% were seen once; the top ten hold 1%. The sequence was obtained from a man aged 35 to 55 in good health and CMV-seronegative. The chain uses TRBV28 and TRBJ1-5, with D maybe TRBD1 (6 bases). The sample consisted of PBMCs. The CDR3 loop reads CASSLPPGGQNQPQHF. The CDR3 DNA reads TGTGCCAGCAGTTTACCTCCGGGGGGGCAAAATCAGCCCCAGCATTTT.